The 18 T cell receptor beta chains in this list originate from one sample, sequenced in a study of T cells after yellow fever vaccination. TCRdb re-derived calls from the 5' RACE reads in MiXCR, one entry per CDR3 protein. The sample holds over 250,000 distinct CDR3 sequences; about 4% are singletons and the top ten take around 24%. Material: PBMCs, obtained 5 days after the yellow fever booster vaccination. These receptors were collected from a man between 18 and 29 years old who received the YFV17D yellow fever vaccine.

This clonotype was detected a few times. The chain employs TRBV30 and TRBJ1-5, with TRBD1 as a possible D gene (5 bases). The CDR3 is 13 amino acids. V was clipped by 1 base and J by 4 bases, with 8 bases between them. Germline V gene sequence: CDR1 GTSNPN, CDR2 SVGIG (reference sequence). The CDR3 bases are TGTGCCTGGAGTGCGCAGGGTAATCAGCCCCAGCATTTT. Translating gives CAWSAQGNQPQHF.

This clonotype was recorded a few times. The chain recombines TRBV11-3 with TRBJ2-7; D possibly uses TRBD1 or TRBD2 (5 bases each). The V end was cut by 5 bases, the J end by 1 base, with 12 bases between. Germline V gives CDR1 SGHNT, CDR2 YENEEA. This CDR3 is built from 14 residues. The CDR3 bases are TGTGCCAGCAGCCCCGGGGCCGGATCCTACGAGCAGTACTTC. It codes for CASSPGAGSYEQYF.

This clonotype occurred many times. The rearrangement links TRBV12-5 to TRBJ2-1, with TRBD1 matching 9 bases. Looked up from germline, CDR1 is LGHNT and CDR2 is FRNRAP. V gave up 1 base and J gave up 6 bases; unmatched junction bases: 1. The length of the CDR3 is 14 residues. CDR3 coding DNA: TGTGCTAGTGGTTTGGGGACAGGGGTCAATGAGCAGTTCTTC. It is translated as CASGLGTGVNEQFF.

Here the CDR3 DNA reads TGTGCCAGCAGCTATCAGGGCAATCAGCCCCAGCATTTT. Translated: CASSYQGNQPQHF. The rearrangement uses TRBV7-2 and TRBJ1-5; D is uncertain. The CDR3 has 13 amino acids. The V and J ends lost 4 bases and 2 bases respectively, with 6 bases between them. Germline values: CDR1 SGHTA, CDR2 FQGNSA.

This clonotype was seen repeatedly, ten times or more. Here the CDR3 reads CASSLVTGPETQYF. CDR3 nucleotides: TGTGCCAGCAGCTTAGTGACAGGCCCTGAGACCCAGTACTTC. This chain uses TRBV7-2 with TRBJ2-5; weak D call: TRBD1 (6 bases). This CDR3 spans 14 amino acids. Germline assignment: CDR1 SGHTA and CDR2 FQGNSA. Trimming removed 1 base at V and 5 bases at J, with 11 bases between.

This clonotype was observed many times. This chain connects TRBV3-1 to TRBJ1-3; D is ambiguous. Germline CDR1 LGHDT, CDR2 YNNKEL (reference sequence). Trimming cost V 1 base and J 4 bases, with 8 bases left between them. The CDR3 runs to 14 residues. CDR3 DNA sequence: TGTGCCAGCAGCCAAGGCGGAGGAGGAAACACCATATATTTT. Translation: CASSQGGGGNTIYF. The full variable domain, in which reference TRBV3-1 and TRBJ1-3 provide the parts outside the CDR3, is DTAVSQTPKYLVTQMGNDKSIKCEQNLGHDTMYWYKQDSKKFLKIMFSYNNKELIINETVPNRFSPKSPDKAHLNLHINSLELGDSAVYFCASSQGGGGNTIYFGEGSWLTVV.

The CDR3 region has the DNA TGCAGTGCTAATGGGGCTAGCGGGGTAGTCGACAATGAGCAGTTCTTC. The encoded protein is CSANGASGVVDNEQFF. The chain joins TRBV20-1 to TRBJ2-1; 9 bases are a match to TRBD2. The CDR3 spans 16 residues. Unmatched junction bases numbered 12, after V lost 4 bases and J lost 5 bases. Germline V gene sequence: CDR1 DFQATT, CDR2 SNEGSKA (reference sequence).

This clonotype was seen more than once but under ten times. The V call is TRBV5-1, the J call TRBJ2-5; D gene ambiguous. V was shortened by 0 bases and J by 0 bases, with 18 bases between the two germline ends. This CDR3 contains 18 residues. The germline V gene has CDR1 SGHRS and CDR2 YFSETQ. The CDR3, as DNA: TGCGCCAGCAGCTTGGGGCAGGCCTCGACCCCAAACCAAGAGACCCAGTACTTC. Translation: CASSLGQASTPNQETQYF.

The CDR3 DNA reads TGTGCCAGCAGACCTGGGACTAGCGGGGGGAATACGCAGTATTTT. It is translated as CASRPGTSGGNTQYF. The rearrangement joins TRBV27 to TRBJ2-3; 15 bases align to TRBD2. The CDR3 consists of 15 residues. With 6 bases clipped from V and 7 bases from J, the junction kept 5 bases outside the gene matches. Germline CDR1 MNHEY, CDR2 SMNVEV (reference sequence).

This clonotype was recorded a few times. The rearrangement links TRBV4-3 to TRBJ1-5; TRBD1 matches at 8 bases. V shed 0 bases, J shed 6 bases, and the junction held 7 bases outside the gene matches. The CDR3 consists of 16 residues. Germline CDR1 LGHNA, CDR2 YSLEER. The chain's CDR3 is CASSQDRQGAVQPQHF. The CDR3 DNA reads as TGCGCCAGCAGCCAAGATAGGCAGGGGGCGGTTCAGCCCCAGCATTTT.

This chain joins TRBV18 and TRBJ2-5, with 8 bases that match TRBD2. Germline V lookup: CDR1 KGHSH, CDR2 LQKENI. CDR3 length: 14 residues. The trim removed 3 bases at V and 1 base at J, leaving 1 base unmatched. The chain's CDR3 is CASSPREAQETQYF. The CDR3 DNA follows: TGTGCCAGCTCACCGCGGGAGGCCCAAGAGACCCAGTACTTC.

This clonotype was counted only a few times. The V gene is TRBV10-3, the J gene TRBJ1-2; no definite D call. With 7 bases removed from V and 4 bases from J, the gap between germline ends came to 10 bases. The CDR3 runs 12 residues. CDR1 and CDR2 from the germline V gene are ENHRY and SYGVKD. This CDR3 reads CAITSDPYGYTF. The CDR3 nucleotides read TGTGCCATCACCTCGGACCCCTATGGCTACACCTTC.

The J gene is TRBJ1-5, the V gene TRBV6-6; no firm D call. The CDR3 contains 15 residues. The germline V gene encodes CDR1 MNHNY and CDR2 SVGAGI (reference sequence). Between the trimmed V and J ends, which lost 4 bases and 0 bases, there was a span of 10 bases. The DNA for the CDR3 is TGTGCCAGCAGTTTCACAGCGGATAGCAATCAGCCCCAGCATTTT. It codes for CASSFTADSNQPQHF.

This clonotype was detected a few times. J is TRBJ2-5 and V is TRBV5-1; 9 bases match TRBD2. The CDR3 is made up of 16 amino acids. Losses at the gene ends were 0 bases for V and 2 bases for J; bases not matched to a gene: 5. Per germline, CDR1 SGHRS and CDR2 YFSETQ. The CDR3 is CASSLEASGVQETQYF. The CDR3 nucleotides are TGCGCCAGCAGCTTGGAGGCTAGCGGGGTACAAGAGACCCAGTACTTC.

The CDR3 region has the DNA TGTGCCAGCGACGGCCAGGGCGGGTCCGGGGAGCTGTTTTTT. Translation gives CASDGQGGSGELFF. The rearrangement joins TRBV12-3 or TRBV12-4 to TRBJ2-2; TRBD1 or TRBD2 may be the D gene (5 bases each). Trimming took 8 bases from V and 6 from J, leaving 16 bases between them. The length of the CDR3 is 14 residues.

The table lists this clonotype with a few counts. The V and J genes are TRBV12-3 or TRBV12-4 and TRBJ1-2; D is undetermined. The ends were cut back, 7 bases at V and 6 bases at J, with 12 bases in the middle. The CDR3 has 12 amino acids. CDR3 loop: CASTLNRNGYTF. The CDR3 coding sequence is TGTGCCAGCACCCTAAACCGGAATGGCTACACCTTC.

This clonotype was counted only a few times. The chain combines TRBV7-2 with TRBJ1-2; no reliable D call. CDR3 length: 18 amino acids. Per germline, CDR1 SGHTA and CDR2 FQGNSA. V was cut by 5 bases and J by 4 bases, with 26 bases left in between. CDR3 sequence (DNA): TGTGCCAGCAGCCAAAATAGGACGGTTACAACTTTCCTCTATGGCTACACCTTC. It encodes CASSQNRTVTTFLYGYTF.

This clonotype was observed at least ten times. V gene TRBV5-6 combines with J gene TRBJ2-7; D is ambiguous. Germline V gene data show CDR1 as SGHDT and CDR2 as YYEEEE. This CDR3 has 15 amino acids. Trimming took off 1 base at V and 2 bases at J, with 13 bases between the two ends. CDR3: CASSLLPGKPYEQYF. CDR3 DNA sequence: TGTGCCAGCAGCTTGCTGCCCGGAAAACCCTACGAGCAGTACTTC.